These 20 T cell receptor beta chains were all obtained from the same sample, sequenced in a study of low-dose radiotherapy and immunotherapy resistance in tumors. Amplification, which lasted about 20 PCR cycles, used a constant-region primer and V-primer adapter to amplify TCRs. A single record per CDR3 protein comes from TCRdb applying MiXCR to the reads. There are around 57,000 distinct CDR3 sequences in the sample; around 34% occur only once, and around 8% lies in the top ten. This sample's time point: after trial treatment. Indicated treatment: LDRT plus nivolumab, ipilimumab, low-dose cyclophosphamide and aspirin (RACIN trial). The sample in question was PBMCs, obtained after low-dose radiotherapy plus immunotherapy. The source of these receptors is a male donor with rectosigmoid adenocarcinoma.

V and J are TRBV20-1 and TRBJ2-5; D could derive from TRBD1 or TRBD2 (6 bases each). This CDR3 has 15 residues. Trimming pared 0 bases from V and 5 bases from J, leaving 16 bases between. Germline V CDR1 and CDR2: DFQATT, SNEGSKA (reference sequence). The CDR3 sequence is CSARDHGGTGETQYF. CDR3 bases: TGCAGTGCTAGAGATCACGGGGGCACCGGGGAGACCCAGTACTTC.

This clonotype showed up many times. The chain recombines TRBV7-2 with TRBJ1-5; TRBD1 is a possible D gene (6 bases). Germline CDR1 SGHTA, CDR2 FQGNSA. The CDR3 sequence is 14 residues long. The ends were cut back, 5 bases at V and 5 bases at J, with 13 bases in the middle. Here the CDR3 DNA reads TGTGCCAGCAGCCCCAGGGGCGGGGATCAGCCCCAGCATTTT. This codes for CASSPRGGDQPQHF.

This clonotype has a count of ten or more. This sequence joins TRBV28 and TRBJ2-7; 7 bases match TRBD1. Germline CDR1 is MDHEN and CDR2 is SYDVKM. This CDR3 has 16 amino acids. With V trimmed by 5 bases and J by 7 bases, 17 bases remained unmatched. CDR3 DNA sequence: TGTGCCAGCAGTCCCGCTTCGACAGGGTGGATGTGGGAGCAGTACTTC. It translates to CASSPASTGWMWEQYF.

This clonotype was observed a few times. The V gene is TRBV6-2 or TRBV6-3, the J gene TRBJ2-1; TRBD1 might be the D (6 bases). Deletions cut 4 bases from V and 6 bases from J, with 7 bases between. Germline lookup yields CDR1 MNHEY and CDR2 SVGEGT. The CDR3 totals 12 residues. CDR3 residues: CASSWGLNEQFF. The CDR3 DNA sequence: TGTGCCAGCAGTTGGGGGCTCAATGAGCAGTTCTTC.

The gene calls are TRBV28 and TRBJ2-7, with TRBD1 identical over 8 bases. Germline V gene data show CDR1 as MDHEN and CDR2 as SYDVKM. This CDR3 region has 14 residues. V was pared by 6 bases and J by 5 bases, with 9 bases of the junction left unmatched. For the CDR3, the DNA is TGTGCCAGCAGAACAGGACAGGGTTTGCACGAGCAGTACTTC. Translating it yields CASRTGQGLHEQYF.

This CDR3 is CAISEPEKRVYEQYF. The CDR3 nucleotides read TGTGCCATCAGTGAGCCGGAGAAGAGGGTGTACGAGCAGTACTTC. The gene calls are TRBV10-3 and TRBJ2-7, with D perhaps TRBD2 (5 bases). The CDR3 consists of 15 residues. V was trimmed by 2 bases and J by 4 bases, leaving 15 bases between them. CDR1 is ENHRY and CDR2 is SYGVKD in the germline V gene.

In this sample, this clonotype turned up many times. The V call is TRBV7-9, the J call TRBJ2-7, with D tentatively TRBD1 (6 bases). Germline CDR1 and CDR2: SEHNR and FQNEAQ (reference sequence). Trimming removed 1 base at V and 9 bases at J, with 10 bases between. This CDR3 spans 12 amino acids. CDR3 sequence: CASSLGQEAQYF. The CDR3 DNA sequence: TGTGCCAGCAGCTTAGGACAGGAGGCGCAGTACTTC.

This clonotype was counted at least ten times. The chain recombines TRBV5-6 with TRBJ2-2; D is perhaps TRBD1 (5 bases). Trimming took off 0 bases at V and 4 bases at J, with 10 bases between the two ends. There are 15 residues in the CDR3. CDR1 SGHDT and CDR2 YYEEEE come from the germline V gene. CDR3 in amino acids: CASSLAGYRTGELFF. The CDR3 DNA sequence: TGTGCCAGCAGCTTGGCAGGGTACCGCACCGGGGAGCTGTTTTTT.

This clonotype was counted at least ten times. The rearrangement links TRBV28 to TRBJ1-2; D call uncertain. From germline, CDR1 is MDHEN and CDR2 SYDVKM. Deletions cut 4 bases from V and 7 bases from J, with 13 bases between. This CDR3 is built from 13 residues. CDR3 residues: CASSSEGWRGYTF. The CDR3, as DNA: TGTGCCAGCAGTTCCGAGGGATGGCGTGGCTACACCTTC.

The sample holds many counts of this clonotype. The chain has TRBV25-1 and TRBJ2-2, with D possibly being TRBD1 (6 bases). CDR1 and CDR2 (germline): MGHDK, SYGVNS. The CDR3 runs 15 residues. V lost 3 bases and J lost 6, with 14 bases in between. The DNA for the CDR3 is TGTGCCAGCAGTGAGGGTTCAGGGGCGTCCGGGGAGCTGTTTTTT. It yields the protein CASSEGSGASGELFF.

This rearrangement joins TRBV2 to TRBJ2-1; possible D gene TRBD2, 7 bases. CDR3 length equals 15 residues. Germline V CDR1 and CDR2: SNHLY, FYNNEI. V was clipped by 7 bases and J by 8 bases, with 21 bases between them. Here the CDR3 DNA reads TGTGCCAGCAAACTCTCCAGGGGAGGGTTCGATGAGCAGTTCTTC. Protein product: CASKLSRGGFDEQFF.

The chain links TRBV11-2 to TRBJ1-6; no firm D call. Germline CDR1 and CDR2: SGHAT and FQNNGV. The V gene lost 5 bases and the J gene lost 2 bases, with 13 bases spanning the gap. CDR3 length: 16 amino acids. The CDR3 sequence is CASSMMAGTYNSPLHF. The CDR3 DNA follows: TGTGCCAGCAGCATGATGGCCGGGACCTATAATTCACCCCTCCACTTT.

This clonotype occurred many times. The genes are TRBV7-9 and TRBJ2-7; D is unclear. The germline V gene has CDR1 SEHNR and CDR2 FQNEAQ (reference sequence). This CDR3 is built from 12 residues. Between the trimmed V and J ends, which lost 0 bases and 6 bases, there was a span of 6 bases. CDR3: CASSLAVGEQYF. CDR3 DNA sequence: TGTGCCAGCAGCTTAGCGGTCGGCGAGCAGTACTTC. Variable domain in full (rest from reference TRBV7-9 and TRBJ2-7): DTGVSQNPRHKITKRGQNVTFRCDPISEHNRLYWYRQTLGQGPEFLTYFQNEAQLEKSRLLSDRFSAERPKGSFSTLEIQRTEQGDSAMYLCASSLAVGEQYFGPGTRLTVT.

As to this clonotype: A read error is likely here: a far larger clone is one base away. This rearrangement joins TRBV28 to TRBJ2-3; 9 positions match TRBD2. This CDR3 region has 14 residues. With V trimmed by 5 bases and J by 7 bases, 7 bases remained unmatched. Germline V CDR1 and CDR2: MDHEN, SYDVKM. CDR3 DNA: TGTGCCAGCAGTGGGGGTAGCGGGAGTAATACGCAGTATTTT. Its protein is CASSGGSGSNTQYF.

Remarks on this clonotype: A read error is likely here: a far larger clone is one base away. V is TRBV7-6 and J is TRBJ1-5; D is unresolved. The CDR3 spans 12 residues. Germline lookup yields CDR1 SGHVS and CDR2 FNYEAQ. CDR3 sequence (DNA): TGTGCCAACAGCCGTGACAATCAGCCCCAGCATTTT. Translating it yields CANSRDNQPQHF.

This clonotype was seen at least ten times. The chain uses TRBV25-1 and TRBJ2-3; D perhaps matches TRBD2 (5 bases). Trimming left V 6 bases short and J 0 bases short, with 10 bases between. The CDR3 runs 14 residues. Germline CDR1 and CDR2: MGHDK and SYGVNS. The CDR3 region has the DNA TGTGCCAGCAGCCTCCCGGGAAGCACAGATACGCAGTATTTT. Its protein product is CASSLPGSTDTQYF.

Many counts were recorded for this clonotype. This chain links TRBV7-6 with TRBJ2-1; 7 bases line up with TRBD1. CDR1 is SGHVS and CDR2 is FNYEAQ in the germline V gene. The CDR3 runs to 15 residues. The V and J ends lost 1 base and 5 bases, in that order; junction bases with no gene match: 5. CDR3 bases: TGTGCCAGCAGCTTAGTAAGGGGGCCCCACAATGAGCAGTTCTTC. It specifies CASSLVRGPHNEQFF.

This clonotype appeared many times. The chain links TRBV6-1 to TRBJ2-7; TRBD2 aligns across 8 bases. Unmatched junction bases numbered 13, after V lost 6 bases and J lost 6 bases. This CDR3 spans 15 amino acids. Germline values: CDR1 MNHNS, CDR2 SASEGT. CDR3 in DNA: TGTGCCAGCAGATATCAATCGGGAGGGCCTGGCGAGCAGTACTTC. Its protein product is CASRYQSGGPGEQYF.

The rearrangement joins TRBV28 to TRBJ2-3, with D perhaps being TRBD1 or TRBD2 (5 bases each). The CDR3 has 16 residues. V dropped 6 bases and J dropped 6 bases, with 22 bases sitting between them. CDR1 and CDR2 (germline): MDHEN, SYDVKM. The CDR3 DNA sequence: TGTGCCAGCAGCATAGGTGGGGGAAGGGCAGCCGATACGCAGTATTTT. Residues: CASSIGGGRAADTQYF.

This clonotype showed up many times. V usage is TRBV11-2 and J usage is TRBJ1-1, with no clear D. V lost 1 base, J lost 10 bases, and 16 bases lay in between. Germline V gene data show CDR1 as SGHAT and CDR2 as FQNNGV. This CDR3 contains 14 residues. The CDR3 nucleotides read TGTGCCAGCAGCTTAGTGACTCGGGCAGACGTAGCTTTCTTT. The encoded protein is CASSLVTRADVAFF.